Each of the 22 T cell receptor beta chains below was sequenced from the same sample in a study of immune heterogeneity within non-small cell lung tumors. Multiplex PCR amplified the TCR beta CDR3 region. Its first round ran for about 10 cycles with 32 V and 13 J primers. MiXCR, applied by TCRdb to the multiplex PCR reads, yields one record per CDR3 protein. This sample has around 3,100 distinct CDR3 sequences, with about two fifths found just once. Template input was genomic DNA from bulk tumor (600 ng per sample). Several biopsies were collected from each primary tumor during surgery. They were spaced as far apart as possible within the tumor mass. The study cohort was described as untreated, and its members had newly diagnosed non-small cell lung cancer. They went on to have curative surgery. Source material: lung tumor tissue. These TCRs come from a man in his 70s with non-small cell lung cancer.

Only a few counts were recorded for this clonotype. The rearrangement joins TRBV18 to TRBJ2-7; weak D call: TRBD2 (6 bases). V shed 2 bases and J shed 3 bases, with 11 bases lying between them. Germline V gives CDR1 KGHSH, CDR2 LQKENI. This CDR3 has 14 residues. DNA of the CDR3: TGTGCCAGCTCACCAACGGGACTCAGCTACGAGCAGTACTTC. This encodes CASSPTGLSYEQYF.

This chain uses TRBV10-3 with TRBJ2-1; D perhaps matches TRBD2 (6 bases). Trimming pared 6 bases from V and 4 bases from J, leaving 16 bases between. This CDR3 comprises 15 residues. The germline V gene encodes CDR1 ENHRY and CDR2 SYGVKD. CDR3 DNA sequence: TGTGCCATCAGCGATCCCCGGGGGAAATACAATGAGCAGTTCTTC. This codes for CAISDPRGKYNEQFF.

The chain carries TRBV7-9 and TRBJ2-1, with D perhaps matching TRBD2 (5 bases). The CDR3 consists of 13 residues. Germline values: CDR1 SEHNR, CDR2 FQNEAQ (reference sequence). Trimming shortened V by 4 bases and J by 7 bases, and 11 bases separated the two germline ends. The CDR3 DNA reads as TGTGCCAGCAGCTCTCCTGTAGCGAATGAGCAGTTCTTC. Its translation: CASSSPVANEQFF.

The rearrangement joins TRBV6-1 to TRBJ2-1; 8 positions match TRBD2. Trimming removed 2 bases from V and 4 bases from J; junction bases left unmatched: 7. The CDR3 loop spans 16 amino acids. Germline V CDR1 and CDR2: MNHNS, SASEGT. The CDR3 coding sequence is TGTGCCAGCAGTGAACCGTCGGGACTAGGGTACAATGAGCAGTTCTTC. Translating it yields CASSEPSGLGYNEQFF.

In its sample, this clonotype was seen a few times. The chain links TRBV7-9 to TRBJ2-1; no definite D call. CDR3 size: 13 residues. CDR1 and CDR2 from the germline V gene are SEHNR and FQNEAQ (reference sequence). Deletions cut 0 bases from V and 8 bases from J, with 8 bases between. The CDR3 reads CASSLATVDEQFF. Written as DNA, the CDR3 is TGTGCCAGCAGCTTAGCCACAGTCGATGAGCAGTTCTTC. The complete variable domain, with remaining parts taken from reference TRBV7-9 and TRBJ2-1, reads DTGVSQNPRHKITKRGQNVTFRCDPISEHNRLYWYRQTLGQGPEFLTYFQNEAQLEKSRLLSDRFSAERPKGSFSTLEIQRTEQGDSAMYLCASSLATVDEQFFGPGTRLTVL.

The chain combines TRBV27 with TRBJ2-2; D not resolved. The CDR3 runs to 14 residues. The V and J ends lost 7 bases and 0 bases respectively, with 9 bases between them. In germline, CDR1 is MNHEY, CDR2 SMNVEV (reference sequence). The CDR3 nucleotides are TGTGCCAGCAAGGCGGCCCCGAACACCGGGGAGCTGTTTTTT. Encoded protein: CASKAAPNTGELFF.

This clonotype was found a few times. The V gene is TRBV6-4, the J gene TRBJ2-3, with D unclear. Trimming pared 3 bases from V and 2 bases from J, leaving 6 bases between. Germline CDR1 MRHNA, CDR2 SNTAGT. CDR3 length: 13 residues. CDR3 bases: TGTGCCAGCAGTGAACACCACACAGATACGCAGTATTTT. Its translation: CASSEHHTDTQYF.

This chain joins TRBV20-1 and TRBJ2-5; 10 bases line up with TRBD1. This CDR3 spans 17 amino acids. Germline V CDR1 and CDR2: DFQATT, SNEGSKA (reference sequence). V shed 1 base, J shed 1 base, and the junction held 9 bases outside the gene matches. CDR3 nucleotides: TGCAGTGCTAGAGGGCCCCCGGGACAGGGGATCCAAGAGACCCAGTACTTC. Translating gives CSARGPPGQGIQETQYF.

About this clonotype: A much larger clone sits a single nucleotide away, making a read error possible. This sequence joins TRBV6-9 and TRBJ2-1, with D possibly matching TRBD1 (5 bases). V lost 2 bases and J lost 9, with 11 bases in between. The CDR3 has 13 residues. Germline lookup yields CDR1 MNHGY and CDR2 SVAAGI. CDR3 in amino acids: CASSYGRAGEQFF. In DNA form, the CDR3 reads TGTGCCAGCAGTTATGGCAGGGCCGGTGAGCAGTTCTTC.

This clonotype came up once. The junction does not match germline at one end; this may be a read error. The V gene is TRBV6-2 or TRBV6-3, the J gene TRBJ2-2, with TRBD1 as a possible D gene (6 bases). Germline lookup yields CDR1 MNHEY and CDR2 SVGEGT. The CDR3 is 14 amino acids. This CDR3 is CAISYRVVTGELFF. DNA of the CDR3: TGTGCCATCAGTTACAGGGTAGTTACCGGGGAGCTGTTTTTT.

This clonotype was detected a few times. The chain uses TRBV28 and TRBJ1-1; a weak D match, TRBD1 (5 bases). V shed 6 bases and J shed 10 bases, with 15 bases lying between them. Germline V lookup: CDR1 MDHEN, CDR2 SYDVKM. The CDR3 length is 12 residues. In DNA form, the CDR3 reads TGTGCCAGCAGCTCCACCGGGGGAGTAGCTTTCTTT. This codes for CASSSTGGVAFF.

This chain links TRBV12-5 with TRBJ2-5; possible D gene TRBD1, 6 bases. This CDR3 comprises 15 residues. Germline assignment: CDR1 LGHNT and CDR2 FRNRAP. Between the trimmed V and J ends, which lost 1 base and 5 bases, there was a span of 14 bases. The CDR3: CASGLAGHGRETQYF. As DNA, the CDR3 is TGTGCTAGTGGTTTGGCGGGACACGGTAGGGAGACCCAGTACTTC.

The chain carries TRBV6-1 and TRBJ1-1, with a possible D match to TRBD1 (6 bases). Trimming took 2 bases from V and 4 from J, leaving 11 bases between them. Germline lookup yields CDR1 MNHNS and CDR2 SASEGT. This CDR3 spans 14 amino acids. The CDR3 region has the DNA TGTGCCAGCAGTGAACTTGGAGGGGGCACTGAAGCTTTCTTT. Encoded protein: CASSELGGGTEAFF.

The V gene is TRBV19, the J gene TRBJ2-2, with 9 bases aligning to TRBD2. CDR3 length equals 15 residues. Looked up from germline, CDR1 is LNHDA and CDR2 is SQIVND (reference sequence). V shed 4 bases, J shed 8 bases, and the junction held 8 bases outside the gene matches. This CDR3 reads CASSSLAGFVGELFF. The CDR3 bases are TGTGCCAGTAGTAGCCTAGCGGGGTTCGTTGGGGAGCTGTTTTTT.

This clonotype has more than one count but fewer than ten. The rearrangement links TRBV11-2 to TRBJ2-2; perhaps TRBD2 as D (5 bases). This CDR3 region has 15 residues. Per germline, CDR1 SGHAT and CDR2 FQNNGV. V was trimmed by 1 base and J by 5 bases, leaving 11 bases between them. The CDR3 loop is CASSLAGFGTGELFF. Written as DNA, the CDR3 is TGTGCCAGCAGCTTAGCGGGGTTTGGGACCGGGGAGCTGTTTTTT.

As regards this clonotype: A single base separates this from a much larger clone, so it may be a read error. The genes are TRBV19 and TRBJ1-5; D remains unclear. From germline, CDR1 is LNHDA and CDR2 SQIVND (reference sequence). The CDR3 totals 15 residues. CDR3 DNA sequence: TGTGTCAGTAGTATGTTCGTCCGAAGCAATCAGCCCCAGCATTTT. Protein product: CVSSMFVRSNQPQHF.

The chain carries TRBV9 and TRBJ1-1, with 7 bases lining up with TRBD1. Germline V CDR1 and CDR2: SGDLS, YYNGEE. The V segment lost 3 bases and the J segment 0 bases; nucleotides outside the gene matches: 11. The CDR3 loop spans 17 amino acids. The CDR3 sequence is CASSAGKETGLNTEAFF. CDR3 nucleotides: TGTGCCAGCAGCGCCGGAAAAGAGACAGGGCTGAACACTGAAGCTTTCTTT.

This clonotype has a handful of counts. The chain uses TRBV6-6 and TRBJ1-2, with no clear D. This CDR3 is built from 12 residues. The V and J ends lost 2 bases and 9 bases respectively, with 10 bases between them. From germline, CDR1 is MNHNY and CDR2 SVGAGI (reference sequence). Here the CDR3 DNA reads TGTGCCAGCAGTTACGGGGATTTAAGCTACACCTTC. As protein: CASSYGDLSYTF.

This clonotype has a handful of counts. The CDR3 reads CASSLTAGPEAFF. CDR3 nucleotides: TGTGCCAGTAGCCTTACTGCAGGCCCTGAAGCTTTCTTT. V and J are TRBV19 and TRBJ1-1; no definite D call. From germline, CDR1 is LNHDA and CDR2 SQIVND (reference sequence). The CDR3 covers 13 residues. V lost 6 bases to trimming and J lost 6 bases, with 14 bases between them.

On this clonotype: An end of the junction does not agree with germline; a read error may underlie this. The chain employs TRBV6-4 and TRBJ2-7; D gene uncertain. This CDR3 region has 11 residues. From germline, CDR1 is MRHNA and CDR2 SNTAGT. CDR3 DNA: TGTGCCAGCAGTTACTCGAGGGAGCAGTACTTC. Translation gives CASSYSREQYF.

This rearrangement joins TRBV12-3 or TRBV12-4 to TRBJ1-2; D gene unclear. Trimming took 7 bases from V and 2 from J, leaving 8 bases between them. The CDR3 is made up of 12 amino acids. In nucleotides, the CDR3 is TGTGCCAGCACCTTGAGGAACTATGGCTACACCTTC. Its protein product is CASTLRNYGYTF.

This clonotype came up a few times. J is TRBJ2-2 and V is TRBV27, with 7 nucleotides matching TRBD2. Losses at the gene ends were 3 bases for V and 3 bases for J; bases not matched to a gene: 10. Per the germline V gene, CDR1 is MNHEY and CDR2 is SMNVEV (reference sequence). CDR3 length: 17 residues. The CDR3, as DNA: TGTGCCAGCAGTTTGAGAATCCGCGGGAGCGACACCGGGGAGCTGTTTTTT. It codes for CASSLRIRGSDTGELFF.